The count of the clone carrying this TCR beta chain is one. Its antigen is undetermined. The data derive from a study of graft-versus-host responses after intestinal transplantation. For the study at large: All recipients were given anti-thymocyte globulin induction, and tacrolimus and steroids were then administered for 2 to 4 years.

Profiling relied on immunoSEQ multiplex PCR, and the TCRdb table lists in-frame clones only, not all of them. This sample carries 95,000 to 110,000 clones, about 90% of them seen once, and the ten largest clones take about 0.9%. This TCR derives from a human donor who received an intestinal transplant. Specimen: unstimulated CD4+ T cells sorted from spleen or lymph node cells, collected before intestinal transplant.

The CDR3 spells CASSLTTGLEESYTQYF. The CDR3 DNA reads as TGTGCCAGCAGCTTAACCACAGGGCTCGAGGAATCTTATACGCAGTATTTT. The J gene is TRBJ2-3, the V gene TRBV7-9; TRBD1 is a possible D gene (6 bases). The CDR3 is 17 residues long. Germline-derived CDR1 and CDR2 are SEHNR and FQNEAQ (reference sequence). V was trimmed by 2 bases and J by 7 bases, leaving 22 bases between them.